The present entry profiles one TCR beta chain with its context. Its antigen is unknown. This entry belongs to a study of response to subunit inactivated influenza vaccine. TCRdb reprocessed the RT-PCR reads with MiXCR, giving one entry per CDR3 protein. This sample carries around 250,000 distinct CDR3 sequences, 10% to 15% of them seen once, and the ten largest clones take approximately 8.3%. Study conclusions and caveats: After each seasonal influenza vaccination, few new T cells are recruited, the authors suggested.

V gave up 1 base and J gave up 3 bases, with 17 bases separating them. The CDR3 length is 16 residues. Germline V CDR1 and CDR2: SGDLS, YYNGEE. The sequenced sample was non-naive T cells sorted from PBMCs, obtained approximately 15 days before vaccination. The chain recombines TRBV9 with TRBJ2-7, with TRBD1 as a possible D gene (9 bases). The sequence was collected from a man aged 45-65 years who received an inactivated influenza vaccine. The CDR3 sequence is CASSVSGGTGSYEQYF. The CDR3 DNA follows: TGTGCCAGCAGCGTATCGGGAGGGACAGGGAGCTACGAGCAGTACTTC.